Following are 29 T cell receptor beta chains from one sample sequenced in a study of shared clonotypes between healthy human individuals. Data came from immunoSEQ multiplex PCR; TCRdb stores just in-frame clones and leaves some out. The sample holds about 2.4 million clones, 93% seen once. The sequencing sample was made of naive CD4+ T cells from PBMCs. Regarding subset: CD45RA+ positively selected. The origin of the receptors is a man in his late teens or twenties in good health. Some clones in this sample may be carry-over from other donors' samples.

The chain has TRBV19 and TRBJ2-1; 12 nucleotides match TRBD2. V lost 1 base, J lost 8 bases, and 6 bases stayed unmatched. This CDR3 has 16 residues. From germline, CDR1 is LNHDA and CDR2 SQIVND (reference sequence). In DNA form, the CDR3 reads TGTGCCAGTAGTATAGGACTAGCGGGAGAACGCTATGAGCAGTTCTTC. Its protein product is CASSIGLAGERYEQFF. Variable domain in full (rest from reference TRBV19 and TRBJ2-1): DGGITQSPKYLFRKEGQNVTLSCEQNLNHDAMYWYRQDPGQGLRLIYYSQIVNDFQKGDIAEGYSVSREKKESFPLTVTSAQKNPTAFYLCASSIGLAGERYEQFFGPGTRLTVL.

The chain joins TRBV19 to TRBJ2-3, with a weak D call TRBD2 (6 bases). Germline V lookup: CDR1 LNHDA, CDR2 SQIVND (reference sequence). The ends were cut back, 3 bases at V and 2 bases at J, with 18 bases in the middle. The CDR3 extends over 17 amino acids. This chain's CDR3 is CASSISGSGRATDTQYF. In DNA form, the CDR3 reads TGTGCCAGTAGTATTTCGGGTAGCGGCAGGGCCACAGATACGCAGTATTTT. The entire variable domain, with the rest obtained from reference TRBV19 and TRBJ2-3, is as follows: DGGITQSPKYLFRKEGQNVTLSCEQNLNHDAMYWYRQDPGQGLRLIYYSQIVNDFQKGDIAEGYSVSREKKESFPLTVTSAQKNPTAFYLCASSISGSGRATDTQYFGPGTRLTVL.

This chain connects TRBV7-8 to TRBJ1-2; perhaps TRBD1 as D (5 bases). Germline V lookup: CDR1 SGHVS, CDR2 FQNEAQ. This CDR3 spans 14 amino acids. Trimming stripped 1 base from V and 2 bases from J, with 8 bases between. CDR3 nucleotides: TGTGCCAGCAGCTTAGAGGGGCGGAACTATGGCTACACCTTC. Amino acid sequence: CASSLEGRNYGYTF.

The gene calls are TRBV5-4 and TRBJ2-2; D assignment may be TRBD1 or TRBD2 (5 bases each). The CDR3 loop spans 15 amino acids. Germline assignment: CDR1 SGHNT and CDR2 YYREEE (reference sequence). Trimming left V 5 bases short and J 4 bases short, with 15 bases between. The CDR3 region has the DNA TGTGCCAGCAGGCCGGGGCGGGCCGCCACCGGGGAGCTGTTTTTT. Its protein product is CASRPGRAATGELFF.

The V gene is TRBV28, the J gene TRBJ1-2, with D unclear. This CDR3 contains 14 residues. V shed 7 bases and J shed 8 bases, with 20 bases lying between them. CDR1 MDHEN and CDR2 SYDVKM come from the germline V gene. The CDR3 nucleotides are TGTGCCAGCACCCCCCGGCAGTCCCTTGGGGGCTACACCTTC. Its protein is CASTPRQSLGGYTF.

The chain uses TRBV5-4 and TRBJ1-2; weak D call: TRBD1 (5 bases). V shed 5 bases and J shed 8 bases, with 16 bases lying between them. The CDR3 has 13 residues. The V gene's germline CDR1 is SGHNT and CDR2 YYREEE (reference sequence). In DNA form, the CDR3 reads TGTGCCAGCAGTTCTACAGGTTGGAGGGGCTACACCTTC. Protein sequence: CASSSTGWRGYTF.

Comment on this clone: The sample contains more than one DNA sequence encoding this CDR3. The chain combines TRBV5-4 with TRBJ2-1; no definite D call. The CDR3 is 12 amino acids. V lost 3 bases to trimming and J lost 7 bases, with 8 bases between them. From germline, CDR1 is SGHNT and CDR2 YYREEE (reference sequence). The chain's CDR3 is CASSSPTNEQFF. CDR3 DNA: TGTGCCAGCAGCTCGCCCACAAATGAGCAGTTCTTC. Full variable domain (remainder filled in from reference TRBV5-4 and TRBJ2-1): ETGVTQSPTHLIKTRGQQVTLRCSSQSGHNTVSWYQQALGQGPQFIFQYYREEENGRGNFPPRFSGLQFPNYSSELNVNALELDDSALYLCASSSPTNEQFFGPGTRLTVL.

A word on this clone: Other DNA sequences from this sample encode an identical CDR3 as well. The chain is built from TRBV5-1 and TRBJ2-3; D remains unclear. Germline V gives CDR1 SGHRS, CDR2 YFSETQ. V lost 0 bases and J 1 base, leaving 6 bases between the germline ends. The CDR3 runs 14 residues. Here the CDR3 reads CASSLDPGTDTQYF. The CDR3 DNA follows: TGCGCCAGCAGCTTGGATCCCGGCACAGATACGCAGTATTTT.

This chain connects TRBV29-1 to TRBJ1-1; 8 bases fit TRBD1. J lost 1 base, V lost 6 bases, and 7 bases had no gene match. The CDR3 has 14 amino acids. Germline loops: CDR1 SQVTM, CDR2 ANQGSEA. The CDR3 sequence is CSVPTGTGNTEAFF. The CDR3 nucleotides are TGCAGCGTACCTACCGGGACAGGGAACACTGAAGCTTTCTTT.

V and J are TRBV29-1 and TRBJ2-5; tentatively, D is TRBD2 (7 bases). This CDR3 has 14 amino acids. V lost 5 bases and J lost 3, with 16 bases in between. CDR1 and CDR2 from the germline V gene are SQVTM and ANQGSEA. Here the CDR3 DNA reads TGCAGCGTTAACCCTGGGGGGGGCAAAGAGACCCAGTACTTC. Translation: CSVNPGGGKETQYF.

The V call is TRBV19, the J call TRBJ2-1; 7 nucleotides match TRBD2. The germline CDR1 and CDR2 sequences are LNHDA and SQIVND (reference sequence). The CDR3 length is 15 residues. V trimming: 7 bases; J trimming: 4 bases; junction bases outside the gene matches: 10. CDR3 bases: TGTGCCAGTACCCCGTGGAGCGGGGCTTACAATGAGCAGTTCTTC. Residues: CASTPWSGAYNEQFF.

The chain links TRBV19 to TRBJ1-5; D might be TRBD1 (6 bases). Germline CDR1 is LNHDA and CDR2 is SQIVND (reference sequence). V lost 10 bases and J lost 5, with 18 bases in between. There are 14 residues in the CDR3. The CDR3 bases are TGTGCCACCAGGGGCAGGGAGGTATATCAGCCCCAGCATTTT. It codes for CATRGREVYQPQHF.

J is TRBJ2-5 and V is TRBV7-2; D remains ambiguous. V was cut by 1 base and J by 3 bases, with 9 bases left in between. CDR1 SGHTA and CDR2 FQGNSA come from the germline V gene. This CDR3 is built from 14 residues. CDR3 amino acids: CASSLDYSEETQYF. The CDR3 DNA follows: TGTGCCAGCAGCTTAGATTACAGTGAAGAGACCCAGTACTTC.

The genes are TRBV5-4 and TRBJ1-2, with 8 bases fitting TRBD1. This CDR3 contains 15 residues. The germline CDR1 and CDR2 sequences are SGHNT and YYREEE (reference sequence). The ends lost 0 bases at V and 3 bases at J; junction bases unmatched: 4. In DNA, the CDR3 is TGTGCCAGCAGCTTGGCTCCGACAGGGGACTATGGCTACACCTTC. Protein product: CASSLAPTGDYGYTF.

The chain has TRBV21-1 and TRBJ2-7; the table's TRBD2 call for D was not verified on the DNA. TRBV21-1 is described as a pseudogene. The CDR3 has 12 amino acids. CDR3 loop: CANAWGDYEQYF. CDR3 nucleotide sequence: TGTGCCAACGCCTGGGGGGACTACGAGCAGTACTTC.

The genes are TRBV19 and TRBJ1-5, with D possibly being TRBD1 (5 bases). The CDR3 runs to 12 residues. Trimming removed 2 bases at V and 10 bases at J, with 9 bases between. Germline V CDR1 and CDR2: LNHDA, SQIVND (reference sequence). The CDR3 here is CASSIRGDPQHF. In DNA form, the CDR3 reads TGTGCCAGTAGTATAAGAGGGGATCCCCAGCATTTT.

In nucleotides, the CDR3 is TGTGCCATCACCGACCTTCTGGATCAGCCCCAGCATTTT. It yields the protein CAITDLLDQPQHF. The chain carries TRBV10-3 and TRBJ1-5; no definite D call. The CDR3 contains 13 residues. Trimming took 7 bases from V and 5 from J, leaving 12 bases between them. Germline V gives CDR1 ENHRY, CDR2 SYGVKD.

This clone was seen more than once but under ten times. The sample has other DNA sequences that encode this CDR3 too. This chain connects TRBV2 to TRBJ1-3; the D gene is possibly TRBD1 (6 bases). This CDR3 has 14 residues. Germline values: CDR1 SNHLY, CDR2 FYNNEI. Trimming stripped 3 bases from V and 0 bases from J, with 6 bases between. CDR3 in amino acids: CASSDRGSGNTIYF. As DNA, the CDR3 is TGTGCCAGCAGTGACAGGGGCTCTGGAAACACCATATATTTT.

This chain uses TRBV20-1 with TRBJ1-3; D unresolved. The CDR3 is made up of 11 amino acids. Germline V gene data show CDR1 as DFQATT and CDR2 as SNEGSKA (reference sequence). Trimming stripped 8 bases from V and 0 bases from J, with 5 bases between. The CDR3 loop is CSQSSGNTIYF. The CDR3 DNA reads as TGCAGTCAGAGCTCTGGAAACACCATATATTTT.

The chain is built from TRBV28 and TRBJ1-5; the D gene is possibly TRBD1 (6 bases). V lost 5 bases and J 5 bases, leaving 19 bases between the germline ends. Germline CDR1 is MDHEN and CDR2 is SYDVKM. This CDR3 has 16 amino acids. CDR3 bases: TGTGCCAGCAGTGTTCGAAGGGACATGCGTCATCAGCCCCAGCATTTT. Encoded protein: CASSVRRDMRHQPQHF.

This clone was seen a single time. CDR3 amino acids: CASSLGTGMGTEAFF. CDR3 coding DNA: TGTGCCAGCAGCTTGGGGACGGGGATGGGCACTGAAGCTTTCTTT. The V and J genes are TRBV7-2 and TRBJ1-1; a possible D gene is TRBD1 (5 bases). The CDR3 length is 15 residues. Germline-derived CDR1 and CDR2 are SGHTA and FQGNSA. V gave up 3 bases and J gave up 4 bases, with 15 bases separating them. The full variable domain, in which reference TRBV7-2 and TRBJ1-1 provide the parts outside the CDR3, is GAGVSQSPSNKVTEKGKDVELRCDPISGHTALYWYRQSLGQGLEFLIYFQGNSAPDKSGLPSDRFSAERTGGSVSTLTIQRTQQEDSAVYLCASSLGTGMGTEAFFGQGTRLTVV.

CDR3 in amino acids: CASSASATGVYEQYF. In DNA form, the CDR3 reads TGCGCCAGCAGCGCCAGCGCGACTGGGGTCTACGAGCAGTACTTC. V gene TRBV4-1 combines with J gene TRBJ2-7; D is unclear. Trimming shortened V by 5 bases and J by 3 bases, and 17 bases separated the two germline ends. This CDR3 is built from 15 residues. Germline loops: CDR1 MGHRA, CDR2 YSYEKL.

This clone was recorded only once. The CDR3 coding sequence is TGTGCCATCAGTGAACCCGAGACAGGGGGATCCTACAATGAGCAGTTCTTC. Protein sequence: CAISEPETGGSYNEQFF. The rearrangement links TRBV10-3 to TRBJ2-1; TRBD1 matches at 9 bases. Germline CDR1 is ENHRY and CDR2 is SYGVKD. CDR3 length: 17 residues. With 3 bases clipped from V and 1 base from J, the junction kept 7 bases outside the gene matches.

This chain connects TRBV5-4 to TRBJ2-7; TRBD1 or TRBD2 may be the D gene (5 bases each). The CDR3 has 16 residues. Between the trimmed V and J ends, which lost 4 bases and 2 bases, there was a span of 19 bases. CDR1 SGHNT and CDR2 YYREEE come from the germline V gene (reference sequence). CDR3: CASSTKALGRTYEQYF. The CDR3 DNA reads TGTGCCAGCAGCACCAAAGCCCTGGGACGGACCTACGAGCAGTACTTC.

The V gene is TRBV28, the J gene TRBJ1-5, with D hard to call. Germline CDR1 is MDHEN and CDR2 is SYDVKM. V lost 3 bases and J lost 3, with 9 bases in between. The CDR3 length is 14 residues. The CDR3 coding sequence is TGTGCCAGCAGTTTCCTGGGGATCAATCAGCCCCAGCATTTT. Its protein is CASSFLGINQPQHF. Combining the CDR3 with reference TRBV28 and TRBJ1-5 gives the whole variable domain DVKVTQSSRYLVKRTGEKVFLECVQDMDHENMFWYRQDPGLGLRLIYFSYDVKMKEKGDIPEGYSVSREKKERFSLILESASTNQTSMYLCASSFLGINQPQHFGDGTRLSIL.

CDR3 amino acids: CASSPERQSEQYF. CDR3 DNA: TGTGCCAGCTCACCCGAGAGACAAAGTGAGCAGTACTTC. The V call is TRBV18, the J call TRBJ2-7; D call uncertain. Germline lookup yields CDR1 KGHSH and CDR2 LQKENI. This CDR3 spans 13 amino acids. Between the trimmed V and J ends, which lost 3 bases and 7 bases, there was a span of 13 bases.

This chain links TRBV25-1 with TRBJ2-6; D not certain. The germline V gene has CDR1 MGHDK and CDR2 SYGVNS. V was pared by 3 bases and J by 1 base, with 10 bases between. The CDR3 has 16 amino acids. The CDR3 protein is CASSDPWLSGANVLTF. DNA of the CDR3: TGTGCCAGCAGTGACCCATGGTTGTCTGGGGCCAACGTCCTGACTTTC.

V and J are TRBV28 and TRBJ2-6; the D gene is possibly TRBD1 (5 bases). CDR1 is MDHEN and CDR2 is SYDVKM in the germline V gene. The V end lost 6 bases, the J end lost 4 bases, and 19 bases lay between the germline ends. CDR3 length: 17 amino acids. CDR3 DNA sequence: TGTGCCAGCAGCCCTGGACATTTACTGCTCGGGGCCAACGTCCTGACTTTC. This gives the protein CASSPGHLLLGANVLTF.

A few counts support this clone. The chain employs TRBV6-5 and TRBJ1-5; 7 nucleotides line up with TRBD1. This CDR3 is 15 amino acids long. Germline CDR1 MNHEY, CDR2 SVGAGI. With V trimmed by 6 bases and J by 1 base, 6 bases remained unmatched. CDR3 amino acids: CASRTGTASNQPQHF. The CDR3, as DNA: TGTGCCAGCAGGACCGGGACAGCGAGCAATCAGCCCCAGCATTTT.